The T cell receptor (beta chain) under discussion was sequenced for a study of beta chain features in type 1 diabetes. Overall study context: Age and gender were similar between patients and healthy donors, as were cell yields. All samples yielded roughly 100 million examined sorted cells.

Sequencing targeted expressed TCRB transcripts, as all isolated RNA had been reverse transcribed. Samples of naive, central memory and regulatory T cells yielded a mean of around 3.4 million reads. TCRdb's copy holds only in-frame clones and misses some; the assay was immunoSEQ multiplex PCR. The sample contains a few hundred thousand clones, 8% to 13% of which appear only once. A sort by CD45RO/CCR7/CD25/CD127/CD95/CD27 yielded CD4+ naive, central memory, regulatory and stem cell-like memory cells. The sequenced sample was naive CD4+ T cells from blood. The sequence derives from a woman in her twenties or thirties in good health.

CDR3 protein: CASSKTSGRENEQFF. In DNA form, the CDR3 reads TGTGCCAGCTCAAAGACTAGCGGGAGGGAAAATGAGCAGTTCTTC. This chain connects TRBV18 to TRBJ2-1; 14 nucleotides match TRBD2. Germline V gene lookup returns CDR1 KGHSH and CDR2 LQKENI. Trimming cost V 5 bases and J 7 bases; bases outside gene matches: 4. The CDR3 has 15 amino acids.